This TCR beta chain was sequenced during a study of T cell repertoires in cytomegalovirus infection. Overall study: In public TCR beta signatures, there were indications of both CMV infection and matching HLA type.

As concerns this clonotype: Antigen specificity is unknown.

Study-level points and caveats: Dominant in the ex vivo response were TCR beta clonotypes restricted by HLA-C and specific for CMV.

TCRdb called the reads again in MiXCR, with one record for every CDR3 protein. The data contain some 350,000 distinct CDR3 sequences, about 35% of them singletons. The starting material was cultured PBMCs, obtained from culture after CMV antigen stimulation. This receptor was obtained from a human donor in good health (CMV status not recorded). Some clones in this sample may be carry-over from other donors' samples.

The DNA of the CDR3 is TGTGCCAGTTCTAGCGGGAGGTATCGCACAGATACGCAGTATTTT. Protein product: CASSSGRYRTDTQYF. V gene TRBV7-2 combines with J gene TRBJ2-3; 11 positions agree with TRBD2. Unmatched junction bases numbered 6, after V lost 9 bases and J lost 1 base. This CDR3 contains 15 residues. Germline CDR1 reads SGHTA; CDR2 reads FQGNSA.